These 9 T cell receptor beta chains were sequenced from one sample in a study of a mutant IDH1 vaccine in newly diagnosed glioma. TCRdb keeps only in-frame clones here, not all; method: immunoSEQ multiplex PCR. This repertoire shows 40,000 to 50,000 clones, roughly 88% found once; its top ten account for approximately 1.5%. Time point in this sample: week 5, during vaccination. One vaccine dose held 300 ug of mutant IDH1 20-mer peptide and came with topical imiquimod. These receptors' antigens are unknown. This specimen was PBMCs, taken from a glioma patient whose treatment included an IDH1 peptide vaccine. Source of these receptors: a man in his forties with glioma.

This chain links TRBV9 with TRBJ2-5, with 15 bases that match TRBD2. The length of the CDR3 is 19 residues. Per the germline V gene, CDR1 is SGDLS and CDR2 is YYNGEE. Losses at the gene ends were 1 base for V and 5 bases for J; bases not matched to a gene: 12. Here the CDR3 DNA reads TGTGCCAGCAGCGTACGGGGACTAGCGGGAGGACATACCCGGGAGACCCAGTACTTC. Translating it yields CASSVRGLAGGHTRETQYF. Full variable domain (rest looked up from reference TRBV9 and TRBJ2-5): DSGVTQTPKHLITATGQRVTLRCSPRSGDLSVYWYQQSLDQGLQFLIQYYNGEERAKGNILERFSAQQFPDLHSELNLSSLELGDSALYFCASSVRGLAGGHTRETQYFGPGTRLLVL.

The chain employs TRBV11-2 and TRBJ2-1, with D unclear. Trimming removed 0 bases from V and 8 bases from J, with 8 bases in between. This CDR3 contains 13 residues. CDR1 and CDR2 from the germline V gene are SGHAT and FQNNGV. This CDR3 reads CASSLERPDEQFF. The DNA for the CDR3 is TGTGCCAGCAGCTTAGAGCGCCCGGATGAGCAGTTCTTC.

The chain has TRBV7-6 and TRBJ2-7; D may be TRBD1 (6 bases). Trimming left V 3 bases short and J 7 bases short, with 10 bases between. The CDR3 length is 12 residues. Germline V lookup: CDR1 SGHVS, CDR2 FNYEAQ. DNA for the CDR3: TGTGCCAGCAGCTTTTCACAGGGAGAGCAGTACTTC. Translation gives CASSFSQGEQYF.

This clone turned up a few times. The chain has TRBV7-8 and TRBJ2-7, with 7 bases that match TRBD1. The V gene end was trimmed by 5 bases and the J gene end by 3 bases; junction bases not matched to a gene: 7. Germline V gene data show CDR1 as SGHVS and CDR2 as FQNEAQ. This CDR3 is built from 14 residues. The CDR3 DNA is TGTGCCAGCAGCACAGTCTCAGGGGGCTACGAGCAGTACTTC. This encodes CASSTVSGGYEQYF.

The chain employs TRBV7-6 and TRBJ2-2, with 8 bases lining up with TRBD2. The V and J ends lost 1 base and 5 bases, in that order; junction bases with no gene match: 6. Germline CDR1 SGHVS, CDR2 FNYEAQ. The CDR3 loop spans 16 amino acids. The CDR3 nucleotides read TGTGCCAGCAGCTTAGAAGTACTAGCGGTAACCGGGGAGCTGTTTTTT. It codes for CASSLEVLAVTGELFF.

Here the CDR3 reads CASTPYGGRTDTQYF. Written as DNA, the CDR3 is TGTGCCAGCACCCCCTACGGCGGGAGGACAGATACGCAGTATTTT. The chain has TRBV19 and TRBJ2-3; 8 bases match TRBD2. The germline gives CDR1 LNHDA, CDR2 SQIVND (reference sequence). The CDR3 consists of 15 residues. Trimming cost V 9 bases and J 3 bases; bases outside gene matches: 11.

The chain combines TRBV20-1 with TRBJ1-2; D is ambiguous. V dropped 6 bases and J dropped 8 bases, with 13 bases sitting between them. This CDR3 has 11 amino acids. The V gene's germline CDR1 is DFQATT and CDR2 SNEGSKA (reference sequence). The CDR3: CSASPVEGYTF. DNA of the CDR3: TGCAGTGCCAGCCCCGTCGAAGGCTACACCTTC.

The chain carries TRBV7-3 and TRBJ2-3, with 8 bases lining up with TRBD1. This CDR3 is built from 16 residues. The germline gives CDR1 SGHTA, CDR2 FQGTGA. The V segment lost 2 bases and the J segment 0 bases; nucleotides outside the gene matches: 4. The CDR3 spells CASSLGTGLSTDTQYF. The CDR3 DNA sequence: TGTGCCAGCAGCTTAGGGACAGGACTTAGCACAGATACGCAGTATTTT.

This chain joins TRBV6-6 and TRBJ1-3; D is unclear. This CDR3 spans 15 amino acids. Germline CDR1 MNHNY, CDR2 SVGAGI (reference sequence). V shed 6 bases and J shed 0 bases, with 12 bases lying between them. CDR3 nucleotides: TGTGCCAGCAGCGACCGGCGGGGCTCTGGAAACACCATATATTTT. This gives the protein CASSDRRGSGNTIYF.